These 31 T cell receptor beta chains originate from one sample sequenced in a study of cytomegalovirus exposure and HLA in healthy donors. This table comes from immunoSEQ multiplex PCR, and its TCRdb copy is limited to in-frame clones, with some not included. The sample gives about 200,000 clones, about 79% of which show up once; about an eighth is in the top ten. Sequencing used PBMCs. The source is a woman younger than 45 in good health and CMV-seropositive.

The rearrangement joins TRBV15 to TRBJ1-2, with a weak D call TRBD1 (6 bases). Germline V CDR1 and CDR2: LNHNV, YYDKDF (reference sequence). The CDR3 contains 15 residues. The V end lost 0 bases, the J end lost 7 bases, and 15 bases lay between the germline ends. CDR3 sequence: CATSRDDRPGAGYTF. CDR3 in DNA: TGTGCCACCAGCAGAGATGACAGGCCTGGCGCTGGCTACACCTTC.

V and J are TRBV27 and TRBJ1-2, with D perhaps TRBD1 (5 bases). Germline-derived CDR1 and CDR2 are MNHEY and SMNVEV (reference sequence). This CDR3 spans 14 amino acids. Trimming shortened V by 5 bases and J by 1 base, and 11 bases separated the two germline ends. The CDR3 DNA is TGTGCCAGCAGTAAAGACAGCTTTAACTATGGCTACACCTTC. It is translated as CASSKDSFNYGYTF.

The rearrangement joins TRBV6-1 to TRBJ2-2; weak D call: TRBD2 (5 bases). The CDR3 spans 15 residues. Deletions cut 7 bases from V and 0 bases from J, with 12 bases between. Per germline, CDR1 MNHNS and CDR2 SASEGT. The CDR3 DNA sequence: TGTGCCAGCATTCAAAGCGGAGCGAACACCGGGGAGCTGTTTTTT. Protein sequence: CASIQSGANTGELFF.

The chain has TRBV27 and TRBJ2-2, with a possible D match to TRBD1 (6 bases). Germline V CDR1 and CDR2: MNHEY, SMNVEV (reference sequence). The CDR3 covers 15 residues. Trimming cost V 4 bases and J 3 bases, with 12 bases left between them. CDR3 in DNA: TGTGCCAGCAGTTCGACACAGGGTTACACCGGGGAGCTGTTTTTT. It translates to CASSSTQGYTGELFF.

This clone was seen only a few times. The rearrangement joins TRBV15 to TRBJ2-2; the D gene is possibly TRBD1 (6 bases). The CDR3 has 16 residues. Trimming left V 0 bases short and J 0 bases short, with 8 bases between. Germline V gene sequence: CDR1 LNHNV, CDR2 YYDKDF (reference sequence). CDR3 amino acids: CATSRETGTNTGELFF. The CDR3 DNA reads as TGTGCCACCAGCAGAGAGACAGGAACGAACACCGGGGAGCTGTTTTTT.

This chain joins TRBV10-1 and TRBJ2-7; D is ambiguous. Between the trimmed V and J ends, which lost 6 bases and 5 bases, there was a span of 11 bases. CDR1 is WNHNN, CDR2 SYGVQD, per germline (reference sequence). The CDR3 consists of 12 residues. The CDR3 sequence is CASRPSSHEQYF. As DNA, the CDR3 is TGCGCCAGCAGGCCCTCAAGCCACGAGCAGTACTTC.

The J gene is TRBJ2-1, the V gene TRBV27; 9 bases align to TRBD1. The CDR3 is 16 amino acids. Germline trimming cut 3 bases from V and 5 bases from J; bases unmatched to any gene: 8. Germline-derived CDR1 and CDR2 are MNHEY and SMNVEV (reference sequence). CDR3 nucleotide sequence: TGTGCCAGCAGTTTTCCCCGGACAGGGGCGAACAATGAGCAGTTCTTC. Protein sequence: CASSFPRTGANNEQFF.

The V gene is TRBV5-1, the J gene TRBJ2-7; 10 bases align to TRBD2. Germline V gene lookup returns CDR1 SGHRS and CDR2 YFSETQ. The CDR3 extends over 14 amino acids. V was pared by 0 bases and J by 3 bases, with 0 bases of the junction left unmatched. CDR3 sequence: CASSLGTSGYEQYF. The CDR3 DNA follows: TGCGCCAGCAGCTTGGGGACTAGCGGCTACGAGCAGTACTTC. Combining the CDR3 with reference TRBV5-1 and TRBJ2-7 gives the whole variable domain KAGVTQTPRYLIKTRGQQVTLSCSPISGHRSVSWYQQTPGQGLQFLFEYFSETQRNKGNFPGRFSGRQFSNSRSEMNVSTLELGDSALYLCASSLGTSGYEQYFGPGTRLTVT.

The J gene is TRBJ1-5, the V gene TRBV10-3; 9 positions agree with TRBD1. CDR1 ENHRY and CDR2 SYGVKD come from the germline V gene. V lost 8 bases, J lost 5 bases, and 10 bases stayed unmatched. The CDR3 runs 15 residues. The CDR3, as DNA: TGTGCCATCGGATTAGGACAGGGGAGGGATCAGCCCCAGCATTTT. Translated, it gives CAIGLGQGRDQPQHF.

This sequence joins TRBV20-1 and TRBJ1-1; 8 bases agree with TRBD1. V shed 5 bases, J shed 9 bases, and the junction held 5 bases outside the gene matches. This CDR3 spans 11 amino acids. The germline gives CDR1 DFQATT, CDR2 SNEGSKA (reference sequence). The CDR3 DNA is TGCAGTGCTCGTGGACAGGGTCAAGCTTTCTTT. Residues: CSARGQGQAFF.

The chain is built from TRBV4-2 and TRBJ2-1; D possibly corresponds to TRBD2 (6 bases). Germline-derived CDR1 and CDR2 are LGHNA and YNFKEQ. The CDR3 is 18 residues long. V lost 0 bases to trimming and J lost 6 bases, with 21 bases between them. The DNA of the CDR3 is TGTGCCAGCAGCCAAGATGTGAGGACGGGAGCGCCTCCCAATGAGCAGTTCTTC. It translates to CASSQDVRTGAPPNEQFF.

This clone qualifies as large. The chain carries TRBV29-1 and TRBJ2-3, with 7 bases matching TRBD2. From germline, CDR1 is SQVTM and CDR2 ANQGSEA. This CDR3 spans 15 amino acids. The trim removed 5 bases at V and 1 base at J, leaving 9 bases unmatched. CDR3 region: CSVLRGRAGTDTQYF. Written as DNA, the CDR3 is TGCAGCGTTCTACGGGGGAGGGCCGGCACAGATACGCAGTATTTT.

This clone appeared a few times. This chain connects TRBV15 to TRBJ1-2; 8 bases match TRBD1. The CDR3 has 16 amino acids. Unmatched junction bases numbered 8, after V lost 1 base and J lost 4 bases. Germline values: CDR1 LNHNV, CDR2 YYDKDF (reference sequence). The CDR3 DNA follows: TGTGCCACCAGCAGAGGAAGGACAGGGACAGGCTATGGCTACACCTTC. Amino acids: CATSRGRTGTGYGYTF.

This chain links TRBV19 with TRBJ2-2; TRBD2 matches 10 bases. Trimming cost V 8 bases and J 2 bases; bases outside gene matches: 5. CDR1 is LNHDA and CDR2 is SQIVND in the germline V gene (reference sequence). This CDR3 has 15 amino acids. CDR3 coding DNA: TGTGCCAGTTACCTAGCGGGAGTAAACACCGGGGAGCTGTTTTTT. Residues: CASYLAGVNTGELFF. The full variable domain, rest sourced from reference TRBV19 and TRBJ2-2, is DGGITQSPKYLFRKEGQNVTLSCEQNLNHDAMYWYRQDPGQGLRLIYYSQIVNDFQKGDIAEGYSVSREKKESFPLTVTSAQKNPTAFYLCASYLAGVNTGELFFGEGSRLTVL.

A single count supports this clone. The V and J genes are TRBV6-5 and TRBJ1-2, with D possibly matching TRBD1 (6 bases). Trimming took 0 bases from V and 8 from J, leaving 13 bases between them. The CDR3 has 14 residues. Germline lookup yields CDR1 MNHEY and CDR2 SVGAGI. The CDR3 DNA sequence: TGTGCCAGCAGTTACTCATCAGGGGTTCAAGGCTACACCTTC. This gives the protein CASSYSSGVQGYTF.

This sequence joins TRBV12-5 and TRBJ2-1, with 10 bases identical to TRBD1. V lost 9 bases, J lost 10 bases, and 12 bases stayed unmatched. This CDR3 spans 14 amino acids. The V gene's germline CDR1 is LGHNT and CDR2 FRNRAP. CDR3 in DNA: TGTGCTAGCGGACCGGGACAGGGGTTCCGAGAGCAGTTCTTC. It specifies CASGPGQGFREQFF. Full variable domain (rest looked up from reference TRBV12-5 and TRBJ2-1): DARVTQTPRHKVTEMGQEVTMRCQPILGHNTVFWYRQTMMQGLELLAYFRNRAPLDDSGMPKDRFSAEMPDATLATLKIQPSEPRDSAVYFCASGPGQGFREQFFGPGTRLTVL.

V gene TRBV28 combines with J gene TRBJ2-1; perhaps TRBD2 as D (5 bases). The V end was cut by 5 bases, the J end by 8 bases, with 10 bases between. Germline values: CDR1 MDHEN, CDR2 SYDVKM. CDR3 size: 12 residues. The DNA for the CDR3 is TGTGCCAGCAGTCCCCCCGGGGATGAGCAGTTCTTC. Its protein product is CASSPPGDEQFF.

V gene TRBV4-2 combines with J gene TRBJ2-7; 7 positions agree with TRBD1. The CDR3 extends over 17 amino acids. Germline assignment: CDR1 LGHNA and CDR2 YNFKEQ. The V gene end was trimmed by 1 base and the J gene end by 0 bases; junction bases not matched to a gene: 9. In nucleotides, the CDR3 is TGTGCCAGCAGCCAAGTTAGGGACAGCCTTAACTCCTACGAGCAGTACTTC. This gives the protein CASSQVRDSLNSYEQYF.

This clone has a single count. The CDR3 bases are TGTGCCAGTAGTATCGGCGAGGTAAGGACTGAAGCTTTCTTT. Protein product: CASSIGEVRTEAFF. The V call is TRBV19, the J call TRBJ1-1; the D is unclear. Germline CDR1 and CDR2: LNHDA and SQIVND (reference sequence). V lost 3 bases, J lost 5 bases, and 13 bases lay in between. CDR3 size: 14 residues.

V gene TRBV19 combines with J gene TRBJ2-7; maybe TRBD2 (5 bases). The CDR3 totals 13 residues. Germline loops: CDR1 LNHDA, CDR2 SQIVND (reference sequence). With 10 bases removed from V and 2 bases from J, the gap between germline ends came to 15 bases. CDR3 bases: TGTGCCAACCAACGGACTTGTCCCTACGAGCAGTACTTC. It is translated as CANQRTCPYEQYF.

The chain joins TRBV11-2 to TRBJ2-5; D uncertain. CDR1 is SGHAT, CDR2 FQNNGV, per germline. The length of the CDR3 is 13 residues. The germline V and J ends were trimmed by 4 bases and 4 bases, with 10 bases remaining between them. Here the CDR3 reads CASSSPGRETQYF. The CDR3 DNA is TGTGCCAGCAGCTCCCCAGGTCGAGAGACCCAGTACTTC.

The CDR3 sequence is CAWGSGLINQPQHF. The CDR3 coding sequence is TGTGCCTGGGGCTCGGGACTTATAAATCAGCCCCAGCATTTT. This chain connects TRBV30 to TRBJ1-5; the D gene is possibly TRBD1 (5 bases). CDR3 length: 14 amino acids. CDR1 is GTSNPN, CDR2 SVGIG, per germline (reference sequence). The V end lost 5 bases, the J end lost 4 bases, and 15 bases lay between the germline ends.

The CDR3 is CASSVFEAFF. CDR3 DNA sequence: TGTGCCAGCAGTGTCTTTGAAGCTTTCTTT. The genes are TRBV2 and TRBJ1-1; D ambiguous. Germline V gene data show CDR1 as SNHLY and CDR2 as FYNNEI. The CDR3 totals 10 residues. Trimming left V 4 bases short and J 7 bases short, with 4 bases between.

V usage is TRBV6-5 and J usage is TRBJ2-7, with TRBD2 identical over 7 bases. Germline trimming cut 0 bases from V and 2 bases from J; bases unmatched to any gene: 4. This CDR3 spans 15 amino acids. CDR1 MNHEY and CDR2 SVGAGI come from the germline V gene. CDR3 region: CASSYSNGGTYEQYF. The CDR3 coding sequence is TGTGCCAGCAGTTACTCGAACGGGGGGACCTACGAGCAGTACTTC.

This clone appeared a few times. The genes are TRBV7-6 and TRBJ1-3; D is unclear. CDR1 and CDR2 (germline): SGHVS, FNYEAQ. This CDR3 comprises 16 residues. Trimming pared 1 base from V and 0 bases from J, leaving 10 bases between. The CDR3 nucleotides read TGTGCCAGCAGCTTAGTGGAGCACAACTCTGGAAACACCATATATTTT. It translates to CASSLVEHNSGNTIYF.

The chain uses TRBV30 and TRBJ1-1; weak D call: TRBD1 (5 bases). The CDR3 runs 13 residues. The V gene's germline CDR1 is GTSNPN and CDR2 SVGIG (reference sequence). V was trimmed by 2 bases and J by 5 bases, leaving 12 bases between them. The CDR3 region has the DNA TGTGCCTGGAGTAGAAGGGGATGGACTGAAGCTTTCTTT. It translates to CAWSRRGWTEAFF.

The CDR3 DNA follows: TGTGCCAGCAGTTCTAGAAGTTATTCTGGGACCGGGGAGCTGTTTTTT. This sequence encodes CASSSRSYSGTGELFF. This chain uses TRBV28 with TRBJ2-2; D is ambiguous. Trimming took off 4 bases at V and 5 bases at J, with 17 bases between the two ends. This CDR3 has 16 amino acids. Germline lookup yields CDR1 MDHEN and CDR2 SYDVKM.

The CDR3 nucleotides are TGTGCCATCAGTGTTAGCGACGGCACTGAAGCTTTCTTT. Translated, it gives CAISVSDGTEAFF. The rearrangement uses TRBV10-3 and TRBJ1-1; D unresolved. This CDR3 has 13 amino acids. Germline values: CDR1 ENHRY, CDR2 SYGVKD. The V end was cut by 4 bases, the J end by 4 bases, with 10 bases between.

This clone came up once. The V and J genes are TRBV19 and TRBJ2-7; D call uncertain. This CDR3 region has 13 residues. CDR1 and CDR2 (germline): LNHDA, SQIVND (reference sequence). Trimming took 3 bases from V and 3 from J, leaving 9 bases between them. The CDR3 loop reads CASSIRHHYEQYF. DNA of the CDR3: TGTGCCAGTAGTATTCGACACCACTACGAGCAGTACTTC.

The CDR3 loop reads CASKGDYEQYF. CDR3 sequence (DNA): TGTGCCAGTAAGGGGGACTACGAGCAGTACTTC. This chain connects TRBV19 to TRBJ2-7; D is possibly TRBD1 (6 bases). The germline V gene encodes CDR1 LNHDA and CDR2 SQIVND (reference sequence). V gave up 7 bases and J gave up 3 bases, with 7 bases separating them. The CDR3 spans 11 residues.

The rearrangement joins TRBV7-6 to TRBJ2-1, with TRBD1 identical over 9 bases. The junction had 5 bases not matched to a gene; V was cut back by 5 bases and J by 3 bases. There are 15 residues in the CDR3. Germline V gene data show CDR1 as SGHVS and CDR2 as FNYEAQ. CDR3 loop: CASSQTGGSYNEQFF. In DNA, the CDR3 is TGTGCCAGCAGCCAGACAGGGGGGAGCTACAATGAGCAGTTCTTC. The variable domain in full, with the rest retrieved from reference TRBV7-6 and TRBJ2-1, is GAGVSQSPRYKVTKRGQDVALRCDPISGHVSLYWYRQALGQGPEFLTYFNYEAQQDKSGLPNDRFSAERPEGSISTLTIQRTEQRDSAMYRCASSQTGGSYNEQFFGPGTRLTVL.